This TCR beta chain was recovered during a study of blood T cell repertoires in COVID-19 (dated by TCRdb to the early 2020s). Study-level background: The collaborator samples originated in the United States, Italy and Spain and spanned the acute and convalescent phases of COVID-19. The prospective study material was composed of cDNA or gDNA derived from T cells, B-cell-depleted T cells, or PBMCs. Deeply sampled blood TCRbeta repertoires from subjects exposed to, actively infected with, or recovered from COVID-19 were included in the dataset. The repertoires were released in a freely available public database intended as a resource for research on the immune response to SARS-CoV-2. The samples were drawn from two sources: the first 160 participants of the ongoing ImmuneRACE study, and fewer than 1,500 subjects contributed by 6 global collaborators. The sample metadata nearly always contained a de-identified subject ID, COVID-19 status, age in years and sex. Where HLA class I and class II types were available, the types were taken from metadata supplied by the sample provider, not from assay-based typing.

What the study reported, not specific to this receptor: The amount of clinical and demographic metadata varied by source and participant and was provided uncurated.

Participants in the prospective study were enrolled through a virtual design, were aged about 18 to 90 years, and lived in roughly 24 United States geographic areas. To assign participants to cohorts, the prospective study relied on clinical history that participants themselves reported in a screening survey and a study questionnaire. Exposed participants were defined as having been in contact with someone with a PCR-confirmed or clinician-diagnosed COVID-19 case within 2 weeks of study entry. Mobile phlebotomists in the prospective study collected whole blood, serum and a nasopharyngeal or oropharyngeal swab from every participant. Participants in the prospective study had the option to provide additional blood draws and questionnaires over a 2-month period. Before DNA extraction, blood samples from the prospective study were shipped at room temperature or frozen. TCRbeta CDR3 regions were amplified from genomic DNA by means of the immunoSEQ Assay, a bias-controlled multiplex PCR. The paper's data handling went like this. Nucleated cell counts per sample were estimated from amplification of reference gene primers within the assay. Sequence reads were collapsed and filtered to measure the absolute abundance of every unique TCRbeta CDR3 rearrangement. For each sample, productive Simpson clonality was calculated as the square root of Simpson's diversity index across productive rearrangements. TCRdb retrieved this table from immuneACCESS and kept in-frame rearrangements only. Not all clones are present; in checked studies, unresolved V genes account for under half, and no reason is known for the remainder. V, J and clone size reflect that table, while D and trimming were determined from the DNA. This sample has tens of thousands of clones in its table, and roughly two thirds of those were observed once. The ten largest account for around 54% of the sample.

V and J are truncated by 3 bases and 3 bases respectively, leaving an intervening sequence of 12 bases. Including the terminal cysteine and phenylalanine, the CDR3 comprises 16 residues. CDR3 DNA is the only sequence kept; it has 48 bases, read in frame from the first base. CDR1 and CDR2, looked up from the germline V gene, are MDHEN and SYDVKM. A note on this clone: Its antigen remains unidentified. No base-level quality is on record; no much larger clone is a single base apart.

Recombination connected TRBV28 to TRBJ1-6; a tentative D call is TRBD1 (5 bases match). This receptor was taken from a woman aged 60-75 years who had been exposed to COVID-19. Source material: PBMCs or T cells enriched from blood (not recorded which). The DNA reads TGTGCCAGCAGTTTGTTCAGGGCGGACTATAATTCACCCCTCCACTTT. It specifies CASSLFRADYNSPLHF.